Listed below are T cell receptor beta chains from one sample, sequenced in a study of blood T cell repertoires in COVID-19. Assay used: immunoSEQ multiplex PCR; TCRdb lists only in-frame clones, some missing. The data contain 95,000 or so clones, about nine tenths of them singletons. The specimen was peripheral blood. The receptors were gathered from a woman aged 70-85 years with acute or convalescent COVID-19. CDR3s include the opening cysteine and the closing phenylalanine or tryptophan. Each record gives: CDR3 protein, CDR3 DNA, clone size, V gene, J gene, D gene. A D gene is named only where the DNA matches it firmly. A row's size may be missing; if present it is once, few, many or a size class.

cdr3_aa: CASSRDRSYEQYF; cdr3_nt: TGTGCCAGCAGCCGGGACAGGTCCTACGAGCAGTACTTC; clone_size: NA; v_call: TRBV6-5; j_call: TRBJ2-7; d_call: TRBD1
cdr3_aa: CASSQPPPTGRQNTEAFF; cdr3_nt: TGCGCCAGCAGTCAGCCGCCTCCGACAGGTAGGCAGAACACTGAAGCTTTCTTT; clone_size: NA; v_call: TRBV23-1; j_call: TRBJ1-1; d_call: NA
cdr3_aa: CASSFGGTGASGANVLTF; cdr3_nt: TGCGCCAGCAGCTTTGGAGGGACAGGGGCGTCTGGGGCCAACGTCCTGACTTTC; clone_size: NA; v_call: TRBV5-1; j_call: TRBJ2-6; d_call: TRBD1
cdr3_aa: CASSQQAYGYTF; cdr3_nt: TGTGCCAGCAGTCAACAGGCCTATGGCTACACCTTC; clone_size: NA; v_call: TRBV6-6; j_call: TRBJ1-2; d_call: NA
cdr3_aa: CASSDRLAGGYNEQFF; cdr3_nt: TGTGCCAGCTCTGATAGACTAGCGGGAGGGTACAATGAGCAGTTCTTC; clone_size: NA; v_call: TRBV2; j_call: TRBJ2-1; d_call: TRBD2
cdr3_aa: CASSQGVAPMIYF; cdr3_nt: TGTGCCAGCAGCCAAGGTGTGGCACCAATGATATATTTT; clone_size: NA; v_call: TRBV3-1/TRBV3-2; j_call: TRBJ1-3; d_call: NA
cdr3_aa: CASRSQGLLNTEAFF; cdr3_nt: TGTGCCAGCAGATCACAGGGTCTCTTAAACACTGAAGCTTTCTTT; clone_size: NA; v_call: TRBV6-5; j_call: TRBJ1-1; d_call: NA
cdr3_aa: CATRQGAHQPQHF; cdr3_nt: TGTGCCACCAGACAGGGGGCTCATCAGCCCCAGCATTTT; clone_size: NA; v_call: TRBV24-1; j_call: TRBJ1-5; d_call: TRBD1
cdr3_aa: CASSSTGDYSPLHF; cdr3_nt: TGCGCCAGCAGCTCGACAGGAGACTATTCACCCCTCCACTTT; clone_size: NA; v_call: TRBV5-1; j_call: TRBJ1-6; d_call: NA
cdr3_aa: CASSEGQGNTIYF; cdr3_nt: TGTGCCAGCAGTGAAGGGCAGGGAAACACCATATATTTT; clone_size: NA; v_call: TRBV6-1; j_call: TRBJ1-3; d_call: NA
cdr3_aa: CATADTQLTDTQYF; cdr3_nt: TGTGCCACCGCGGACACCCAACTCACAGATACGCAGTATTTT; clone_size: NA; v_call: TRBV7-2; j_call: TRBJ2-3; d_call: NA
cdr3_aa: CASSLQGVREKLFF; cdr3_nt: TGTGCCAGCAGTCTACAGGGTGTGCGTGAAAAACTGTTTTTT; clone_size: once; v_call: TRBV28; j_call: TRBJ1-4; d_call: NA
cdr3_aa: CASSFFSYNSPLHF; cdr3_nt: TGTGCCAGCAGTTTCTTCTCCTATAATTCACCCCTCCACTTT; clone_size: NA; v_call: TRBV28; j_call: TRBJ1-6; d_call: NA
cdr3_aa: CATQRGSNTEAFF; cdr3_nt: TGTGCCACTCAACGAGGGTCGAACACTGAAGCTTTCTTT; clone_size: NA; v_call: TRBV19; j_call: TRBJ1-1; d_call: NA
cdr3_aa: CASRTTSRSSYEQYF; cdr3_nt: TGCGCCAGCCGTACAACATCGAGGAGCTCCTACGAGCAGTACTTC; clone_size: once; v_call: TRBV10-2; j_call: TRBJ2-7; d_call: NA
cdr3_aa: CASSGAHLHSYNSPLHF; cdr3_nt: TGTGCCAGCAGCGGGGCCCACCTACACTCCTATAATTCACCCCTCCACTTT; clone_size: NA; v_call: TRBV9; j_call: TRBJ1-6; d_call: NA
cdr3_aa: CATGGTDEKLFF; cdr3_nt: TGTGCCACCGGAGGGACGGATGAAAAACTGTTTTTT; clone_size: few; v_call: TRBV24-1; j_call: TRBJ1-4; d_call: NA
cdr3_aa: CASSRNSYGTDTQYF; cdr3_nt: TGTGCCAGCAGCCGAAACAGTTACGGCACAGATACGCAGTATTTT; clone_size: NA; v_call: TRBV5-6; j_call: TRBJ2-3; d_call: NA
cdr3_aa: CASRRRGEGEKLFF; cdr3_nt: TGTGCCAGCAGGAGAAGGGGGGAGGGAGAAAAACTGTTTTTT; clone_size: NA; v_call: TRBV3-1/TRBV3-2; j_call: TRBJ1-4; d_call: NA
cdr3_aa: CASSPTSGSLPYNEQFF; cdr3_nt: TGTGCCAGCAGCCCTACTAGCGGGAGTCTCCCGTACAATGAGCAGTTCTTC; clone_size: NA; v_call: TRBV3-1/TRBV3-2; j_call: TRBJ2-1; d_call: TRBD2
cdr3_aa: CASSRASGGYTDTQYF; cdr3_nt: TGTGCCAGCAGCCGAGCTAGCGGGGGATACACAGATACGCAGTATTTT; clone_size: NA; v_call: TRBV6-2/TRBV6-3; j_call: TRBJ2-3; d_call: TRBD2
cdr3_aa: CASGGQGNSPLHF; cdr3_nt: TGTGCCAGCGGAGGGCAGGGCAATTCACCCCTCCACTTT; clone_size: NA; v_call: TRBV28; j_call: TRBJ1-6; d_call: NA
cdr3_aa: CASSPPEGIYGYTF; cdr3_nt: TGTGCCAGCTCACCACCGGAGGGGATCTATGGCTACACCTTC; clone_size: NA; v_call: TRBV18; j_call: TRBJ1-2; d_call: NA
cdr3_aa: CASSYEGAIGELFF; cdr3_nt: TGTGCCAGCAGTTACGAGGGGGCGATCGGGGAGCTGTTTTTT; clone_size: NA; v_call: TRBV6-5; j_call: TRBJ2-2; d_call: TRBD1
cdr3_aa: CASSQIWRAGAGNEQFF; cdr3_nt: TGTGCCAGCAGCCAAATTTGGCGAGCGGGGGCGGGCAATGAGCAGTTCTTC; clone_size: NA; v_call: TRBV3-1/TRBV3-2; j_call: TRBJ2-1; d_call: TRBD2
cdr3_aa: CASRRGQGDETQYF; cdr3_nt: TGTGCCAGCAGGCGCGGACAGGGCGACGAGACCCAGTACTTC; clone_size: NA; v_call: TRBV3-1/TRBV3-2; j_call: TRBJ2-5; d_call: TRBD1
cdr3_aa: CASSPTGGRSSGNTIYF; cdr3_nt: TGTGCCAGCAGCCCAACGGGAGGTCGGAGCTCTGGAAACACCATATATTTT; clone_size: NA; v_call: TRBV5-4; j_call: TRBJ1-3; d_call: NA
cdr3_aa: CSVVASGDHNEQFF; cdr3_nt: TGCAGCGTTGTCGCCAGCGGGGACCACAATGAGCAGTTCTTC; clone_size: NA; v_call: TRBV29-1; j_call: TRBJ2-1; d_call: TRBD2
cdr3_aa: CASRRSGELFF; cdr3_nt: TGTGCCAGCAGGAGATCCGGGGAGCTGTTTTTT; clone_size: NA; v_call: TRBV25-1; j_call: TRBJ2-2; d_call: NA
cdr3_aa: CASRPTGGYGYTF; cdr3_nt: TGTGCCAGCCGACCGACAGGAGGCTATGGCTACACCTTC; clone_size: NA; v_call: TRBV6-5; j_call: TRBJ1-2; d_call: NA
cdr3_aa: CASSQTGTGAEKLFF; cdr3_nt: TGTGCCAGCAGTCAAACCGGGACAGGAGCTGAAAAACTGTTTTTT; clone_size: NA; v_call: TRBV6-5; j_call: TRBJ1-4; d_call: TRBD1
cdr3_aa: CASSLGDRDLYNEQFF; cdr3_nt: TGCGCCAGCAGCTTGGGAGACAGGGACCTCTACAATGAGCAGTTCTTC; clone_size: NA; v_call: TRBV5-1; j_call: TRBJ2-1; d_call: TRBD1